The present T cell receptor (beta chain) was sequenced within a study of cytomegalovirus exposure and HLA in healthy donors. Overall study results and limits: The study carried out a later analysis of TCR beta sequences. It associated under 20,000 of them with specific HLA alleles at a false discovery rate of 0.05. It was in a later analysis that TCR association rates were seen to vary by HLA locus, highest for DRB1 and lowest for HLA-C.

PCR was performed using 60 Vbeta and 13 Jbeta primers. In the source study's methods: In a later analysis, the count reached some 88 million unique TCR beta chains, with roughly 12 million shared. TCRdb's table, derived via immunoSEQ multiplex PCR, lists solely in-frame clones and lacks some. From that table come the V and J calls and clone size; the DNA was used to work out D and trimming. The sample consists of about 130,000 clones, about 82% of them appearing once. Concerning this clone itself: Its target is unknown.

The specimen was PBMCs. The clonotype originates from a boy aged 5-17 years in good health and CMV-seronegative.

CDR3 coding DNA: TGCGCCAGCAGCTTGGTCCAGGGGGCGAGGAATGAGCAGTTCTTC. This encodes CASSLVQGARNEQFF. J is TRBJ2-1 and V is TRBV5-1, with TRBD1 matching 8 bases. Germline loops: CDR1 SGHRS, CDR2 YFSETQ. This CDR3 contains 15 residues. After removal of 0 bases from V and 7 bases from J, the junction contained 6 bases not matched to a gene.